This T cell receptor (beta chain) was sequenced during a study of shared clonotypes between healthy human individuals. Whole-study findings and limits: Genetic and exposure-history diversity was limited by the few donors. Non-shared clonotypes had lower generation probabilities than clonotypes shared by all four sorted-subset donors. The sharing of 5% to 6.5% of naive CD4 clonotypes was seen across several donors.

Only in-frame clones appear in the TCRdb table, and some are missing; sequencing was by immunoSEQ multiplex PCR. This repertoire shows more than 2 million clones, about 94% found once; its top ten account for 1% to 1.3%. With regard to this clone: Its specificity is unknown.

Deletions cut 0 bases from V and 0 bases from J, with 15 bases between. Germline CDR1 reads GTSNPN; CDR2 reads SVGIG (reference sequence). The CDR3 extends over 16 amino acids. CD45RO-negative, CCR7-positively selected cells formed the naive CD8 fraction, excluding terminally differentiated effector memory CD45RA+ cells. The healthy adult donors were HIV-negative and reported no recent acute infections or vaccinations. This clonotype originated in a man aged 18 to 30 in good health. The chain is built from TRBV30 and TRBJ2-7; possibly TRBD2 for D (6 bases). The sequencing input was naive CD8+ T cells sorted from blood. CDR3 amino acids: CAWSVHPGAGSYEQYF. CDR3 coding DNA: TGTGCCTGGAGTGTACATCCGGGAGCGGGCTCCTACGAGCAGTACTTC.